Following are 20 T cell receptor beta chains from one sample sequenced in a study of T cell repertoires in cytomegalovirus infection. TCRdb redid the calling of the reads with MiXCR, one entry per CDR3 protein. This table holds roughly 920,000 distinct CDR3 sequences, approximately 31% found once. For these receptors, no antigen is known. Sample: cultured CD8+ T cells from PBMCs, taken from culture after CMV antigen stimulation. All receptors derive from a human donor in good health (CMV status not recorded). Some clones in this sample may be carry-over from other donors' samples.

This chain links TRBV11-2 with TRBJ1-2; D gene unclear. Germline CDR1 is SGHAT and CDR2 is FQNNGV. The V gene lost 0 bases and the J gene lost 3 bases, with 14 bases spanning the gap. This CDR3 contains 16 residues. CDR3 residues: CASSLDRSASYYGYTF. CDR3 DNA: TGTGCCAGCAGCTTAGATCGGTCAGCTTCTTACTATGGCTACACCTTC.

This clonotype was observed at least ten times. This chain connects TRBV5-1 to TRBJ1-1; D gene unclear. V lost 0 bases and J 3 bases, leaving 12 bases between the germline ends. CDR1 SGHRS and CDR2 YFSETQ come from the germline V gene. The CDR3 is 15 amino acids. The CDR3: CASSLGWTWDTEAFF. CDR3 nucleotide sequence: TGCGCCAGCAGCTTGGGGTGGACGTGGGACACTGAAGCTTTCTTT. The variable domain in full, with the rest retrieved from reference TRBV5-1 and TRBJ1-1, is KAGVTQTPRYLIKTRGQQVTLSCSPISGHRSVSWYQQTPGQGLQFLFEYFSETQRNKGNFPGRFSGRQFSNSRSEMNVSTLELGDSALYLCASSLGWTWDTEAFFGQGTRLTVV.

This clonotype turned up a few times. The chain couples TRBV6-6 to TRBJ1-2; D gene uncertain. Germline values: CDR1 MNHNY, CDR2 SVGAGI (reference sequence). Trimming stripped 4 bases from V and 3 bases from J, with 18 bases between. The CDR3 length is 16 residues. CDR3 sequence: CASSFREVKVHYGYTF. CDR3 nucleotide sequence: TGTGCCAGCAGTTTCCGGGAAGTTAAGGTGCACTATGGCTACACCTTC.

As concerns this clonotype: This may be a read error: a much more frequent sequence differs by one nucleotide. The chain is built from TRBV6-5 and TRBJ1-1; D call uncertain. This CDR3 has 17 residues. Per germline, CDR1 MNHEY and CDR2 SVGAGI. CDR3 sequence reads: CVSSFSSEFWLDTEAFF. CDR3 nucleotides: TGTGTCAGCAGTTTTTCGTCGGAATTTTGGCTGGACACTGAAGCTTTCTTT.

This chain connects TRBV6-1 to TRBJ2-1, with D perhaps TRBD2 (5 bases). CDR1 and CDR2 (germline): MNHNS, SASEGT. The CDR3 has 14 amino acids. V lost 5 bases and J 8 bases, leaving 16 bases between the germline ends. CDR3 nucleotide sequence: TGTGCCAGCAGTCCCCCGGGTAGCGTCTATGAGCAGTTCTTC. Translation: CASSPPGSVYEQFF.

V and J are TRBV4-1 and TRBJ1-1; D call uncertain. The CDR3 length is 13 residues. With 4 bases removed from V and 5 bases from J, the gap between germline ends came to 11 bases. The germline CDR1 and CDR2 sequences are MGHRA and YSYEKL. CDR3 nucleotides: TGCGCCAGCAGCCGTCTAGAGTGGACTGAAGCTTTCTTT. Protein: CASSRLEWTEAFF.

This clonotype appeared a few times. The CDR3 nucleotides are TGTGCCAGCAGTTTTAAGGGTGACTATGGCTACACCTTC. Translated, it gives CASSFKGDYGYTF. This chain joins TRBV27 and TRBJ1-2; no firm D call. The V gene lost 3 bases and the J gene lost 3 bases, with 8 bases spanning the gap. CDR1 is MNHEY and CDR2 is SMNVEV in the germline V gene (reference sequence). CDR3 length: 13 residues.

The sample holds many counts of this clonotype. This chain joins TRBV6-1 and TRBJ2-3, with D maybe TRBD2 (6 bases). The CDR3 has 15 residues. Germline-derived CDR1 and CDR2 are MNHNS and SASEGT. The V end lost 5 bases, the J end lost 3 bases, and 15 bases lay between the germline ends. CDR3 sequence (DNA): TGTGCCAGCAGTTGGGCGGGGTTCGGGACAGATACGCAGTATTTT. Residues: CASSWAGFGTDTQYF.

The table lists this clonotype with many counts. The CDR3 DNA reads as TGTGCCAGCAGTTACCTCAAGGAGGGACTAGCGAACGATGAGCAGTTCTTC. As protein: CASSYLKEGLANDEQFF. The V call is TRBV6-6, the J call TRBJ2-1; 10 positions match TRBD2. The V segment lost 2 bases and the J segment 8 bases; nucleotides outside the gene matches: 12. The germline V gene encodes CDR1 MNHNY and CDR2 SVGAGI (reference sequence). The CDR3 has 17 amino acids.

The chain links TRBV6-5 to TRBJ2-7; 10 nucleotides match TRBD1. Germline CDR1 is MNHEY and CDR2 is SVGAGI. The CDR3 contains 11 residues. Germline trimming cut 10 bases from V and 6 bases from J; bases unmatched to any gene: 3. CDR3 DNA sequence: TGTGCCACGACAGGGGGCTTCGAGCAGTACTTC. Its translation: CATTGGFEQYF.

This chain links TRBV27 with TRBJ1-2; the D is unclear. CDR1 and CDR2 (germline): MNHEY, SMNVEV (reference sequence). Between the trimmed V and J ends, which lost 4 bases and 4 bases, there was a span of 16 bases. The CDR3 has 15 amino acids. The CDR3 sequence is CASSSGVGVGYGYTF. The CDR3 DNA follows: TGTGCCAGCAGTTCCGGGGTCGGTGTAGGCTATGGCTACACCTTC.

The V and J genes are TRBV5-6 and TRBJ1-2; tentative D call: TRBD1 (5 bases). V was shortened by 6 bases and J by 10 bases, with 28 bases between the two germline ends. Germline V gene sequence: CDR1 SGHDT, CDR2 YYEEEE. The CDR3 sequence is 16 residues long. This CDR3 is CASNNNGGSGVHDYTF. As DNA, the CDR3 is TGTGCCAGCAACAACAACGGGGGGTCGGGTGTACATGACTACACCTTC.

This chain uses TRBV24-1 with TRBJ2-5; unclear D gene. V was pared by 7 bases and J by 1 base, with 0 bases between. Germline CDR1 and CDR2: KGHDR and SFDVKD. This CDR3 contains 10 residues. The CDR3 loop is CATSQETQYF. Written as DNA, the CDR3 is TGTGCCACCAGCCAAGAGACCCAGTACTTC.

V gene TRBV6-6 combines with J gene TRBJ1-1; no reliable D call. Deletions cut 0 bases from V and 6 bases from J, with 8 bases between. The CDR3 contains 13 residues. Per the germline V gene, CDR1 is MNHNY and CDR2 is SVGAGI (reference sequence). The CDR3 reads CASSYSNSPEAFF. CDR3 sequence (DNA): TGTGCCAGCAGTTACTCGAATTCCCCTGAAGCTTTCTTT.

The chain is built from TRBV27 and TRBJ1-6; D is perhaps TRBD1 (5 bases). Germline lookup yields CDR1 MNHEY and CDR2 SMNVEV (reference sequence). The CDR3 is 13 residues long. V lost 5 bases to trimming and J lost 5 bases, with 7 bases between them. The CDR3 reads CASSPGNNSPLHF. As DNA, the CDR3 is TGTGCCAGCAGTCCAGGGAATAATTCACCCCTCCACTTT.

The rearrangement uses TRBV7-9 and TRBJ1-1; no reliable D call. The CDR3 length is 14 residues. V lost 5 bases and J lost 8, with 18 bases in between. Germline V gene lookup returns CDR1 SEHNR and CDR2 FQNEAQ (reference sequence). CDR3 in DNA: TGTGCCAGCAGCCCTCAGGAGGGAGATTGGGAAGCTTTCTTT. This gives the protein CASSPQEGDWEAFF.

The gene calls are TRBV4-1 and TRBJ1-4, with 9 nucleotides matching TRBD1. In germline, CDR1 is MGHRA, CDR2 YSYEKL. V lost 1 base, J lost 7 bases, and 4 bases stayed unmatched. There are 15 residues in the CDR3. CDR3 in DNA: TGCGCCAGCAGCCAAGTTCGGGACAGGGCTGAAAAACTGTTTTTT. It is translated as CASSQVRDRAEKLFF.

The V gene is TRBV7-9, the J gene TRBJ2-5; D ambiguous. Looked up from germline, CDR1 is SEHNR and CDR2 is FQNEAQ (reference sequence). CDR3 length equals 17 residues. V was shortened by 0 bases and J by 0 bases, with 14 bases between the two germline ends. CDR3 in amino acids: CASSLAHRVNHQETQYF. The CDR3 nucleotides are TGTGCCAGCAGCTTAGCGCATCGGGTCAATCACCAAGAGACCCAGTACTTC.

Comments on this clonotype: A read error may be the cause here, since a much bigger clone is one base away. The chain uses TRBV6-8 and TRBJ2-3; D is undetermined. This CDR3 spans 14 amino acids. CDR1 is MNHGY and CDR2 is SAAAGT in the germline V gene. CDR3 nucleotide sequence: TGTGTCAGCAGTCCCCAGACTAGCACAGATACGCAGTATTTT. It specifies CVSSPQTSTDTQYF.

The chain couples TRBV4-3 to TRBJ1-1; D is uncertain. V lost 0 bases, J lost 2 bases, and 13 bases lay in between. There are 16 residues in the CDR3. CDR1 is LGHNA and CDR2 is YSLEER in the germline V gene. The CDR3 DNA is TGCGCCAGCAGCCAAGATTTTAACAACCTTAACACTGAAGCTTTCTTT. Its translation: CASSQDFNNLNTEAFF.